This T cell receptor (beta chain) was captured by sequencing in a study of T cells in Graves' hyperthyroidism and ophthalmopathy. Study-wide context: Peripheral blood was secured at the point of initial diagnosis, before any treatment.

Regions amplified from RNA transcripts were the TCR beta CDR3 regions. Initially, a first-round RT-PCR of the TCR CDR3 employed the HTBI primer set. MiXCR was run by TCRdb on the multiplex PCR reads, yielding one entry per CDR3 protein. The sample includes about 720,000 distinct CDR3 sequences, 15% to 20% of them seen just once. This clonotype turned up a few times. From germline, CDR1 is MDHEN and CDR2 SYDVKM. The CDR3 has 12 amino acids. The ends were cut back, 6 bases at V and 3 bases at J, with 9 bases in the middle. This clonotype was obtained from a woman in her forties or fifties with Graves' hyperthyroidism that later progressed to Graves' ophthalmopathy. The specimen was blood. J is TRBJ2-7 and V is TRBV28, with unresolved D. This CDR3 reads CASRVASYEQYF. The CDR3 DNA sequence: TGTGCCAGCAGGGTGGCTAGCTACGAGCAGTACTTC.